This T cell receptor (beta chain) was obtained from a study of T cell responses to AZD1222 COVID-19 vaccine. General study points: Epitopes outside B.1.351 and B.1.1.7 mutated regions reportedly drew nearly half of spike TCRs. Clonal diversity was possibly underestimated, and the donors were mostly white British, with more females. Repertoires were obtained solely post-peak T cell response.

The protocol was immunoSEQ multiplex PCR, while the TCRdb copy is restricted to in-frame clones and leaves out a portion. The table has around 100,000 clones, 87% seen once. Within the sample, this clone is medium-sized. The antigen is unknown. There are 16 residues in the CDR3. Germline CDR1 reads LNHDA; CDR2 reads SQIVND (reference sequence). V was clipped by 0 bases and J by 7 bases; unmatched bases: 5. This sequence was found in an adult in good health. Specimen: peripheral blood, collected on day 0 of MenACWY control vaccination. The rearrangement links TRBV19 to TRBJ2-1; 11 bases are shared with TRBD2. CDR3 loop: CASSIDASGRTNEQFF. For the CDR3, the DNA is TGTGCCAGTAGTATAGACGCTAGCGGGAGGACGAATGAGCAGTTCTTC. The whole variable domain, remainder taken from reference TRBV19 and TRBJ2-1, is DGGITQSPKYLFRKEGQNVTLSCEQNLNHDAMYWYRQDPGQGLRLIYYSQIVNDFQKGDIAEGYSVSREKKESFPLTVTSAQKNPTAFYLCASSIDASGRTNEQFFGPGTRLTVL.